The 19 T cell receptor beta chains in this list originate from one sample, sequenced in a study of T cells in Graves' hyperthyroidism and ophthalmopathy. Amplified TCR beta CDR3 regions came from RNA transcripts. Initially, a first-round RT-PCR of the TCR CDR3 employed the HTBI primer set. TCRdb reprocessed the multiplex PCR reads via MiXCR and lists one record per CDR3 protein. The data contain around 500,000 distinct CDR3 sequences, 14% of them seen just once; the ten biggest clones take up about 17%. The material sequenced was blood. These receptors originate from a woman between 18 and 30 years old with Graves' hyperthyroidism.

This clonotype was observed a few times. V and J are TRBV15 and TRBJ2-6; no clear D gene. The CDR3 is 17 residues long. V gave up 0 bases and J gave up 0 bases, with 9 bases separating them. In germline, CDR1 is LNHNV, CDR2 YYDKDF (reference sequence). The CDR3 reads CATSRDPIDSGANVLTF. Written as DNA, the CDR3 is TGTGCCACCAGCAGAGATCCGATCGACTCTGGGGCCAACGTCCTGACTTTC.

This clonotype has a count of ten or more. The V and J genes are TRBV6-1 and TRBJ1-4, with 7 bases matching TRBD1. The V and J ends lost 6 bases and 7 bases, in that order; junction bases with no gene match: 8. Germline CDR1 reads MNHNS; CDR2 reads SASEGT. CDR3 size: 14 residues. CDR3 in amino acids: CASRDRSGGEKLFF. In DNA form, the CDR3 reads TGTGCCAGCAGGGACAGGTCAGGAGGTGAAAAACTGTTTTTT.

This chain uses TRBV7-3 with TRBJ1-1, with TRBD1 as a possible D gene (5 bases). Germline assignment: CDR1 SGHTA and CDR2 FQGTGA. CDR3 length equals 13 residues. V was shortened by 5 bases and J by 5 bases, with 12 bases between the two germline ends. CDR3 nucleotide sequence: TGTGCCAGCAGCACATTACGGGGGACTGAAGCTTTCTTT. Protein: CASSTLRGTEAFF.

Concerning this clonotype: This may be a read error: a much more frequent sequence differs by one nucleotide. The rearrangement joins TRBV7-1 to TRBJ2-3, with 10 bases identical to TRBD2. TRBV7-1 is assigned to the ORF class and has an uncertain function. The junction had 7 bases not matched to a gene; V was cut back by 7 bases and J by 0 bases. The length of the CDR3 is 16 residues. The CDR3 DNA reads TGTGCCAGCATCCGCGGACTAGCGGCTAGCACAGATACGCAGTATTTT. It specifies CASIRGLAASTDTQYF.

This clonotype was recorded many times. The chain recombines TRBV6-1 with TRBJ1-1, with a possible D match to TRBD1 (6 bases). Germline V CDR1 and CDR2: MNHNS, SASEGT. This CDR3 spans 15 amino acids. V dropped 6 bases and J dropped 1 base, with 15 bases sitting between them. CDR3 DNA: TGTGCCAGCAGCAAGAAACAGGGAGAGAACACTGAAGCTTTCTTT. Its protein product is CASSKKQGENTEAFF.

This clonotype was recorded many times. This chain joins TRBV12-3 or TRBV12-4 and TRBJ1-3; D not certain. V was clipped by 3 bases and J by 8 bases, with 11 bases between them. The CDR3 is 13 residues long. The CDR3 DNA sequence: TGTGCCAGCAGTTTTCGGGATTTAGACACCATATATTTT. It encodes CASSFRDLDTIYF.

This clonotype was counted only a few times. The V and J genes are TRBV29-1 and TRBJ1-4, with D possibly matching TRBD1 (5 bases). The CDR3 contains 15 residues. Germline CDR1 and CDR2: SQVTM and ANQGSEA. The germline V and J ends were trimmed by 2 bases and 8 bases, with 18 bases remaining between them. CDR3 sequence (DNA): TGCAGCGTTGAAATCGTTGCAGGGCTTGGGGAAAAACTGTTTTTT. Encoded protein: CSVEIVAGLGEKLFF.

This clonotype was found many times. This chain uses TRBV6-1 with TRBJ1-2, with 7 nucleotides matching TRBD1. CDR1 is MNHNS and CDR2 is SASEGT in the germline V gene. The CDR3 loop spans 12 amino acids. V trimming: 10 bases; J trimming: 2 bases; junction bases outside the gene matches: 4. The CDR3 DNA reads as TGTGCCACCAGGGACAGCAACTATGGCTACACCTTC. Amino acid sequence: CATRDSNYGYTF.

The chain has TRBV20-1 and TRBJ1-5; the D gene is possibly TRBD1 (5 bases). The CDR3 runs 14 residues. The V end was cut by 5 bases, the J end by 0 bases, with 11 bases between. CDR1 is DFQATT, CDR2 SNEGSKA, per germline (reference sequence). Written as DNA, the CDR3 is TGCAGTGCTGGCCGCGGGGCTAGCAATCAGCCCCAGCATTTT. Translating gives CSAGRGASNQPQHF.

This clonotype was seen a handful of times. The chain carries TRBV5-1 and TRBJ1-3; tentative D call: TRBD1 (6 bases). CDR1 and CDR2 from the germline V gene are SGHRS and YFSETQ. CDR3 size: 15 residues. V dropped 0 bases and J dropped 4 bases, with 11 bases sitting between them. The DNA of the CDR3 is TGCGCCAGCAGCTTGGCCAGGGGTGCCGGAAACACCATATATTTT. This sequence encodes CASSLARGAGNTIYF.

The chain combines TRBV20-1 with TRBJ2-1; TRBD2 aligns across 11 bases. Germline loops: CDR1 DFQATT, CDR2 SNEGSKA (reference sequence). J was trimmed by 3 bases and V by 0 bases; bases with no gene match: 4. The CDR3 runs to 16 residues. The CDR3: CSARDPLAGGYNEQFF. As DNA, the CDR3 is TGCAGTGCTAGAGACCCCCTAGCGGGAGGCTACAATGAGCAGTTCTTC.

In this sample, this clonotype turned up many times. The gene calls are TRBV10-3 and TRBJ2-2; 7 positions match TRBD2. The ends lost 2 bases at V and 1 base at J; junction bases unmatched: 7. Germline V gene data show CDR1 as ENHRY and CDR2 as SYGVKD. This CDR3 has 17 amino acids. Here the CDR3 DNA reads TGTGCCATCAGTGAGCGCGGGGGACCCCTGAACACCGGGGAGCTGTTTTTT. It codes for CAISERGGPLNTGELFF.

This clonotype was picked up many times. This may stem from a read error, because a much larger clone lies one nucleotide away. This chain connects TRBV11-2 to TRBJ2-5, with D perhaps TRBD2 (5 bases). Trimming took off 5 bases at V and 7 bases at J, with 14 bases between the two ends. Per germline, CDR1 SGHAT and CDR2 FQNNGV. CDR3 length equals 13 residues. CDR3 loop: CASSTSARGTQYF. The CDR3, as DNA: TGTGCCAGCAGCACCTCCGCTCGGGGGACCCAGTACTTC.

V and J are TRBV10-3 and TRBJ2-3; D gene unclear. Germline V gene data show CDR1 as ENHRY and CDR2 as SYGVKD. Trimming cost V 5 bases and J 0 bases, with 12 bases left between them. The CDR3 length is 15 residues. The CDR3 nucleotides are TGTGCCATCAGTCCGTCTGACGGTAGCACAGATACGCAGTATTTT. Residues: CAISPSDGSTDTQYF.

This clonotype was observed a few times. The J gene is TRBJ2-7, the V gene TRBV6-1, with 14 bases identical to TRBD2. Germline V lookup: CDR1 MNHNS, CDR2 SASEGT. The CDR3 covers 16 residues. With V trimmed by 5 bases and J by 5 bases, 8 bases remained unmatched. CDR3 in amino acids: CASSRRLAGGPHEQYV. The CDR3 DNA follows: TGTGCCAGCAGTCGAAGACTAGCGGGAGGGCCGCACGAGCAGTACGTC.

The V call is TRBV3-1, the J call TRBJ2-3; 10 bases align to TRBD2. Per germline, CDR1 LGHDT and CDR2 YNNKEL (reference sequence). The ends lost 4 bases at V and 6 bases at J; junction bases unmatched: 16. CDR3 length: 18 amino acids. The CDR3: CASSRKRPSGSIGDTQYF. In DNA form, the CDR3 reads TGTGCCAGCAGCCGAAAGAGGCCTAGCGGGAGTATTGGGGATACGCAGTATTTT.

This clonotype was counted many times. V gene TRBV27 combines with J gene TRBJ2-2; 8 nucleotides agree with TRBD1. The CDR3 has 16 residues. The J segment lost 7 bases and the V segment lost 3 bases, leaving 10 bases of the junction unmatched. Germline V gives CDR1 MNHEY, CDR2 SMNVEV (reference sequence). CDR3 in DNA: TGTGCCAGCAGTTTTTGGACAGGGTCCGATGGCGGGGAGCTGTTTTTT. This translates into CASSFWTGSDGGELFF.

On this clonotype: A single base separates this from a much larger clone, so it may be a read error. The V call is TRBV2, the J call TRBJ1-1, with D perhaps TRBD1 (5 bases). Germline-derived CDR1 and CDR2 are SNHLY and FYNNEI. CDR3 length: 12 residues. CDR3 sequence: CARNGGRTEVFF. The CDR3 bases are TGTGCCAGAAATGGGGGGAGAACCGAAGTTTTCTTT.

In this sample, this clonotype turned up many times. The genes are TRBV7-9 and TRBJ1-1; TRBD1 might be the D (5 bases). Per germline, CDR1 SEHNR and CDR2 FQNEAQ (reference sequence). The CDR3 loop spans 14 amino acids. Deletions cut 2 bases from V and 1 base from J, with 8 bases between. The CDR3 DNA sequence: TGTGCCAGCAGCTTAAGGGACGGGAACACTGAAGCTTTCTTT. This codes for CASSLRDGNTEAFF.